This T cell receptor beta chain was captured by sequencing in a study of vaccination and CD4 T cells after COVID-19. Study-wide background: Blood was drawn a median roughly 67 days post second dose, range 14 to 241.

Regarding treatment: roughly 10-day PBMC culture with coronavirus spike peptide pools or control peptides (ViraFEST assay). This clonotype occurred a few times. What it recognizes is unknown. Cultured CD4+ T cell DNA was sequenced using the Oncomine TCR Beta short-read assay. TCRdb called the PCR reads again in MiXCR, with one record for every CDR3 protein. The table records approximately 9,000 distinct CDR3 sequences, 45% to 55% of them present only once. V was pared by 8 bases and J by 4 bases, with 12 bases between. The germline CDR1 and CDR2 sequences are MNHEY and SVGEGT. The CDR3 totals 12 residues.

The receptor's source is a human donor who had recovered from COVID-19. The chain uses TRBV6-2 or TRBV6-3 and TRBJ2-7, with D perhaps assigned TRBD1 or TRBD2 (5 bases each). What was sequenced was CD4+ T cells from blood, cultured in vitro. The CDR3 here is CASAQGRYEQYF. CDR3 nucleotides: TGTGCCAGCGCCCAGGGACGATACGAGCAGTACTTC.